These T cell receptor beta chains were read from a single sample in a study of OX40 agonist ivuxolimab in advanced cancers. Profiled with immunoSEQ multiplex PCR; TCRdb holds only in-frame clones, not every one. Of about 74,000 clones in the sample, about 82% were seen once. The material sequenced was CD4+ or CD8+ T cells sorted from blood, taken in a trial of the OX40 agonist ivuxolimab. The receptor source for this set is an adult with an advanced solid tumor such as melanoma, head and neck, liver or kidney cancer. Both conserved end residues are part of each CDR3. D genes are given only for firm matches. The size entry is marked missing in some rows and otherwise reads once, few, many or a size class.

CDR3aa: CSAQRRGNTGELFF; CDR3nt: TGCAGCGCCCAACGGAGAGGGAACACCGGGGAGCTGTTTTTT; j_gene: TRBJ2-2; abundance: NA; d_gene: NA; v_gene: TRBV29-1
CDR3aa: CASSPSGPSNEQFF; CDR3nt: TGTGCCAGCAGCCCTAGCGGCCCTTCCAATGAGCAGTTCTTC; j_gene: TRBJ2-1; abundance: NA; d_gene: TRBD2; v_gene: TRBV2
CDR3aa: CASSLGGARETQYF; CDR3nt: TGTGCCAGCAGCTTGGGGGGGGCGAGGGAGACCCAGTACTTC; j_gene: TRBJ2-5; abundance: NA; d_gene: NA; v_gene: TRBV5-4
CDR3aa: CASSLGLAGVSETQYF; CDR3nt: TGTGCCAGCAGCTTGGGGTTAGCGGGAGTCTCAGAGACCCAGTACTTC; j_gene: TRBJ2-5; abundance: NA; d_gene: TRBD2; v_gene: TRBV5-4
CDR3aa: CASSQEAQGQGNGYTF; CDR3nt: TGTGCTAGCAGCCAAGAAGCGCAGGGACAGGGAAATGGCTACACCTTC; j_gene: TRBJ1-2; abundance: NA; d_gene: TRBD1; v_gene: TRBV7-7
CDR3aa: CASSLESGGYTEAFF; CDR3nt: TGTGCCAGCAGCTTAGAATCGGGGGGGTACACTGAAGCTTTCTTT; j_gene: TRBJ1-1; abundance: NA; d_gene: NA; v_gene: TRBV7-9
CDR3aa: CASSQAGFGGYTF; CDR3nt: TGTGCCAGCAGCCAAGCAGGGTTCGGTGGCTACACCTTC; j_gene: TRBJ1-2; abundance: NA; d_gene: NA; v_gene: TRBV14
CDR3aa: CASSPGTGPQETQYF; CDR3nt: TGTGCCAGCAGCCCCGGGACAGGGCCTCAAGAGACCCAGTACTTC; j_gene: TRBJ2-5; abundance: NA; d_gene: TRBD1; v_gene: TRBV7-6
CDR3aa: CASSPDRPRTLGSYEQYF; CDR3nt: TGTGCCAGCAGCCCCGACCGCCCGAGGACACTAGGCTCCTACGAGCAGTACTTC; j_gene: TRBJ2-7; abundance: NA; d_gene: NA; v_gene: TRBV4-2
CDR3aa: CASSYSKEREQYF; CDR3nt: TGTGCCAGCAGTTACTCGAAGGAACGGGAGCAGTACTTC; j_gene: TRBJ2-7; abundance: few; d_gene: NA; v_gene: TRBV6-5
CDR3aa: CASSLGPDMNTEAFF; CDR3nt: TGTGCCAGCAGCTTAGGTCCAGACATGAACACTGAAGCTTTCTTT; j_gene: TRBJ1-1; abundance: NA; d_gene: NA; v_gene: TRBV7-9
CDR3aa: CASSSQGPNEKLFF; CDR3nt: TGCGCCAGCAGCTCACAGGGCCCTAATGAAAAACTGTTTTTT; j_gene: TRBJ1-4; abundance: NA; d_gene: NA; v_gene: TRBV5-1
CDR3aa: CAISPGQVDSPLHF; CDR3nt: TGTGCCATCAGCCCAGGACAGGTGGATTCACCCCTCCACTTT; j_gene: TRBJ1-6; abundance: few; d_gene: TRBD1; v_gene: TRBV10-3
CDR3aa: CASSLAGWIQNTEAFF; CDR3nt: TGCGCCAGCAGCTTGGCCGGGTGGATTCAGAACACTGAAGCTTTCTTT; j_gene: TRBJ1-1; abundance: NA; d_gene: NA; v_gene: TRBV5-1
CDR3aa: CAWSPGTDLGYTF; CDR3nt: TGTGCCTGGAGTCCCGGGACGGACCTTGGCTACACCTTC; j_gene: TRBJ1-2; abundance: NA; d_gene: NA; v_gene: TRBV30
CDR3aa: CATSREVPAGDRGQPQHF; CDR3nt: TGTGCCACCAGCAGAGAGGTCCCGGCAGGGGACAGAGGTCAGCCCCAGCATTTT; j_gene: TRBJ1-5; abundance: NA; d_gene: TRBD1; v_gene: TRBV15
CDR3aa: CASSGQVLNYGYTF; CDR3nt: TGTGCCAGCAGTGGACAGGTGTTAAACTATGGCTACACCTTC; j_gene: TRBJ1-2; abundance: once; d_gene: NA; v_gene: TRBV6-1
CDR3aa: CASSHGGTEAFF; CDR3nt: TGCGCCAGCAGCCATGGGGGCACTGAAGCTTTCTTT; j_gene: TRBJ1-1; abundance: NA; d_gene: NA; v_gene: TRBV4-3
CDR3aa: CASSKSTGGYEQYF; CDR3nt: TGTGCCAGCAGCAAATCGACGGGCGGGTACGAGCAGTACTTC; j_gene: TRBJ2-7; abundance: NA; d_gene: NA; v_gene: TRBV7-2
CDR3aa: CASSPDRGKQPQHF; CDR3nt: TGTGCCAGCAGCCCCGACAGGGGAAAACAGCCCCAGCATTTT; j_gene: TRBJ1-5; abundance: NA; d_gene: TRBD1; v_gene: TRBV6-1
CDR3aa: CASSIQGTGYTF; CDR3nt: TGTGCCAGCAGCATACAGGGGACTGGCTACACCTTC; j_gene: TRBJ1-2; abundance: NA; d_gene: TRBD1; v_gene: TRBV7-2
CDR3aa: CASSQGLQVSNEQFF; CDR3nt: TGCGCCAGCAGCCAGGGACTCCAAGTCTCCAATGAGCAGTTCTTC; j_gene: TRBJ2-1; abundance: NA; d_gene: NA; v_gene: TRBV4-1
CDR3aa: CASGPGTPANSPLHF; CDR3nt: TGTGCCAGCGGTCCTGGTACCCCAGCCAATTCACCCCTCCACTTT; j_gene: TRBJ1-6; abundance: NA; d_gene: NA; v_gene: TRBV27
CDR3aa: CASSKGHTYEQYF; CDR3nt: TGTGCCAGCAGCAAGGGACATACCTACGAGCAGTACTTC; j_gene: TRBJ2-7; abundance: NA; d_gene: NA; v_gene: TRBV7-6
CDR3aa: CAWSKTGGVKFF; CDR3nt: TGTGCCTGGAGTAAGACAGGAGGTGTCAAGTTTTTT; j_gene: TRBJ1-4; abundance: NA; d_gene: NA; v_gene: TRBV30
CDR3aa: CASSAPGQGVVYGYTF; CDR3nt: TGTGCCAGCAGCGCCCCGGGACAGGGGGTGGTCTATGGCTACACCTTC; j_gene: TRBJ1-2; abundance: NA; d_gene: TRBD1; v_gene: TRBV9
CDR3aa: CASSLGGQGYTF; CDR3nt: TGCGCCAGCAGCTTGGGGGGACAGGGCTACACCTTC; j_gene: TRBJ1-2; abundance: NA; d_gene: TRBD1; v_gene: TRBV5-1
CDR3aa: CASSLVASGIQETQYF; CDR3nt: TGTGCCAGCAGCTTAGTAGCTTCGGGCATCCAAGAGACCCAGTACTTC; j_gene: TRBJ2-5; abundance: NA; d_gene: NA; v_gene: TRBV7-2
CDR3aa: CAWRAGTGLSGQPQHF; CDR3nt: TGTGCCTGGAGGGCCGGGACAGGGCTCTCTGGGCAGCCCCAGCATTTT; j_gene: TRBJ1-5; abundance: NA; d_gene: TRBD1; v_gene: TRBV30
CDR3aa: CASSPRLAREGRIGELFF; CDR3nt: TGTGCCAGCAGCCCTAGACTAGCGAGGGAGGGGAGGATCGGGGAGCTGTTTTTT; j_gene: TRBJ2-2; abundance: NA; d_gene: TRBD2; v_gene: TRBV7-2
CDR3aa: CASSLLSSYEQYF; CDR3nt: TGTGCCAGCAGCTTACTATCCTCCTACGAGCAGTACTTC; j_gene: TRBJ2-7; abundance: NA; d_gene: NA; v_gene: TRBV5-6
CDR3aa: CASSLMTGRQPQHF; CDR3nt: TGTGCCAGTAGTCTTATGACAGGGCGGCAGCCCCAGCATTTT; j_gene: TRBJ1-5; abundance: NA; d_gene: TRBD1; v_gene: TRBV19
CDR3aa: CASSRQENQPQHF; CDR3nt: TGTGCCAGCTCCCGACAGGAGAATCAGCCCCAGCATTTT; j_gene: TRBJ1-5; abundance: NA; d_gene: NA; v_gene: TRBV18
CDR3aa: CASSVGGTGNDWQFF; CDR3nt: TGTGCCAGCAGCGTAGGAGGGACAGGCAATGATTGGCAGTTCTTC; j_gene: TRBJ2-1; abundance: NA; d_gene: TRBD1; v_gene: TRBV9
CDR3aa: CASSPWTTREQYF; CDR3nt: TGTGCCAGCAGTCCCTGGACCACCCGCGAGCAGTACTTC; j_gene: TRBJ2-7; abundance: few; d_gene: NA; v_gene: TRBV27
CDR3aa: CASSFKAGAHEQYF; CDR3nt: TGTGCCAGCAGTTTTAAGGCCGGCGCCCACGAGCAGTACTTC; j_gene: TRBJ2-7; abundance: NA; d_gene: NA; v_gene: TRBV27
CDR3aa: CASSEKRANTEAFF; CDR3nt: TGTGCCAGCAGCGAAAAGCGAGCGAACACTGAAGCTTTCTTT; j_gene: TRBJ1-1; abundance: NA; d_gene: NA; v_gene: TRBV7-9
CDR3aa: CASSDQGGRLNTEAFF; CDR3nt: TGTGCCAGCAGTGACCAGGGGGGGCGGCTGAACACTGAAGCTTTCTTT; j_gene: TRBJ1-1; abundance: NA; d_gene: TRBD1; v_gene: TRBV25-1
CDR3aa: CAIDSGQTKTEAFF; CDR3nt: TGTGCCATCGATTCGGGACAGACGAAGACTGAAGCTTTCTTT; j_gene: TRBJ1-1; abundance: NA; d_gene: TRBD1; v_gene: TRBV10-3
CDR3aa: CAWSLGLRYGYTF; CDR3nt: TGTGCCTGGAGCTTAGGACTCCGCTATGGCTACACCTTC; j_gene: TRBJ1-2; abundance: NA; d_gene: NA; v_gene: TRBV30
CDR3aa: CAWRTSSGFSYEQYF; CDR3nt: TGTGCCTGGAGAACCTCTAGCGGGTTTTCCTACGAGCAGTACTTC; j_gene: TRBJ2-7; abundance: NA; d_gene: TRBD2; v_gene: TRBV30
CDR3aa: CASSGRTGTYNEQFF; CDR3nt: TGTGCCAGCAGCGGACGGACAGGGACGTACAATGAGCAGTTCTTC; j_gene: TRBJ2-1; abundance: NA; d_gene: TRBD1; v_gene: TRBV9
CDR3aa: CASSPPTAGLKYGYTF; CDR3nt: TGTGCCAGCTCACCACCGACCGCAGGACTAAAGTATGGCTACACCTTC; j_gene: TRBJ1-2; abundance: NA; d_gene: NA; v_gene: TRBV18
CDR3aa: CASSLGIRRADTEAFF; CDR3nt: TGCGCCAGCAGCTTGGGGATTCGTAGGGCGGACACTGAAGCTTTCTTT; j_gene: TRBJ1-1; abundance: once; d_gene: NA; v_gene: TRBV5-1
CDR3aa: CASSGWGQGGFYDNSPLHF; CDR3nt: TGTGCCAGCAGCGGCTGGGGCCAGGGAGGGTTCTACGATAATTCACCCCTCCACTTT; j_gene: TRBJ1-6; abundance: NA; d_gene: NA; v_gene: TRBV5-6
CDR3aa: CASSLEGRLRQETQYF; CDR3nt: TGTGCCAGCAGCTTAGAAGGTCGGCTGAGACAAGAGACCCAGTACTTC; j_gene: TRBJ2-5; abundance: NA; d_gene: NA; v_gene: TRBV7-2
CDR3aa: CASSQDPSRDEQFF; CDR3nt: TGCGCCAGCAGCCAAGATCCCAGTCGCGATGAGCAGTTCTTC; j_gene: TRBJ2-1; abundance: NA; d_gene: NA; v_gene: TRBV4-3
CDR3aa: CAWSPGGTYEQYF; CDR3nt: TGTGCCTGGAGTCCGGGGGGCACCTACGAGCAGTACTTC; j_gene: TRBJ2-7; abundance: NA; d_gene: NA; v_gene: TRBV30
CDR3aa: CASSERGYGYTF; CDR3nt: TGTGCCAGCAGCGAGCGAGGATATGGCTACACCTTC; j_gene: TRBJ1-2; abundance: NA; d_gene: NA; v_gene: TRBV6-6
CDR3aa: CASSLWASGSTDTQYF; CDR3nt: TGTGCCAGCAGCTTGTGGGCCTCGGGTAGCACAGATACGCAGTATTTT; j_gene: TRBJ2-3; abundance: NA; d_gene: NA; v_gene: TRBV5-8
CDR3aa: CASTVAGGRGEQFF; CDR3nt: TGTGCCAGCACCGTAGCGGGAGGGAGGGGTGAGCAGTTCTTC; j_gene: TRBJ2-1; abundance: NA; d_gene: TRBD2; v_gene: TRBV7-2
CDR3aa: CASSPRGDEKLFF; CDR3nt: TGTGCCAGCAGTCCGCGCGGGGATGAAAAACTGTTTTTT; j_gene: TRBJ1-4; abundance: NA; d_gene: NA; v_gene: TRBV28
CDR3aa: CATSRGTGNTIYF; CDR3nt: TGTGCCACCAGCAGGGGAACTGGAAACACCATATATTTT; j_gene: TRBJ1-3; abundance: few; d_gene: NA; v_gene: TRBV15
CDR3aa: CAWRARDRNSPLHF; CDR3nt: TGTGCCTGGAGAGCCCGGGACAGAAATTCACCCCTCCACTTT; j_gene: TRBJ1-6; abundance: few; d_gene: TRBD1; v_gene: TRBV30
CDR3aa: CASSIGTDLGGYTF; CDR3nt: TGTGCCAGCAGCATCGGGACCGACCTTGGGGGCTACACCTTC; j_gene: TRBJ1-2; abundance: NA; d_gene: NA; v_gene: TRBV7-8
CDR3aa: CASSGDRGYTGELFF; CDR3nt: TGCGCCAGCAGCGGGGACAGGGGCTACACCGGGGAGCTGTTTTTT; j_gene: TRBJ2-2; abundance: NA; d_gene: TRBD1; v_gene: TRBV5-1